The 31 T cell receptor beta chains below were found in one sample sequenced in a study of cytomegalovirus exposure and HLA in healthy donors. Primers included in the PCR were 60 Vbeta and 13 Jbeta primers. Sequenced by immunoSEQ multiplex PCR; TCRdb stores in-frame clones only, minus some. The sample carries 90,000 to 100,000 clones, approximately 79% recorded once. The sequenced sample consisted of PBMCs. These TCRs come from a male donor in good health and CMV-seronegative.

This clone has just one count. The chain has TRBV27 and TRBJ2-5, with a possible D match to TRBD1 (6 bases). Germline V gene data show CDR1 as MNHEY and CDR2 as SMNVEV (reference sequence). The CDR3 contains 14 residues. Trimming stripped 6 bases from V and 5 bases from J, with 16 bases between. The CDR3 reads CASSDRTMGETQYF. CDR3 coding DNA: TGTGCCAGCAGCGACAGGACAATGGGGGAGACCCAGTACTTC.

Only one count was recorded for this clone. The chain uses TRBV9 and TRBJ2-1, with 7 bases identical to TRBD2. The CDR3 is made up of 13 amino acids. In germline, CDR1 is SGDLS, CDR2 YYNGEE. Trimming cost V 1 base and J 9 bases; bases outside gene matches: 4. The chain's CDR3 is CASSVRRGSEQFF. The CDR3 coding sequence is TGTGCCAGCAGCGTACGGCGCGGGAGTGAGCAGTTCTTC.

The V and J genes are TRBV13 and TRBJ2-2, with 7 bases aligning to TRBD1. Trimming took 2 bases from V and 5 from J; bases not matched to a gene: 20. CDR1 is PRHDT, CDR2 FYEKMQ, per germline (reference sequence). The CDR3 runs 20 residues. CDR3 nucleotide sequence: TGTGCCAGCAGCTTAACCTTTTCGCAGGGGGACAAGACCATAACCGGGGAGCTGTTTTTT. Translated, it gives CASSLTFSQGDKTITGELFF.

The chain recombines TRBV5-3 with TRBJ2-7; D might be TRBD1 (5 bases). TRBV5-3 is designated an ORF whose function remains uncertain. CDR3 length equals 15 residues. V lost 3 bases and J 5 bases, leaving 18 bases between the germline ends. Written as DNA, the CDR3 is TGTGCCAGAAGCTCCATCGATGCCGACAGCCACGAGCAGTACTTC. It codes for CARSSIDADSHEQYF.

The rearrangement links TRBV7-2 to TRBJ2-3; 7 positions agree with TRBD2. The germline CDR1 and CDR2 sequences are SGHTA and FQGNSA. The CDR3 has 15 residues. With V trimmed by 2 bases and J by 5 bases, 7 bases remained unmatched. CDR3 loop: CASSLRGGSRDTQYF. As DNA, the CDR3 is TGTGCCAGCAGCTTACGGGGCGGGAGCCGAGATACGCAGTATTTT.

The chain uses TRBV19 and TRBJ1-5; D is uncertain. CDR1 and CDR2 from the germline V gene are LNHDA and SQIVND (reference sequence). The V end lost 1 base, the J end lost 6 bases, and 10 bases lay between the germline ends. This CDR3 region has 14 residues. The CDR3, as DNA: TGTGCCAGTAGTATAGTGAAACAAAGTCAGCCCCAGCATTTT. Translated: CASSIVKQSQPQHF.

The chain combines TRBV1 with TRBJ2-1; TRBD2, the D gene given by the table, was not confirmed from the DNA. TRBV1 is marked as a pseudogene. The CDR3 covers 16 residues. The CDR3 coding sequence is TGCACCAGCAGCCAACGGACTAGCGGTACCTACAATGAGCAGTTCTTC. It encodes CTSSQRTSGTYNEQFF.

The chain joins TRBV19 to TRBJ2-3, with no clear D. Germline V lookup: CDR1 LNHDA, CDR2 SQIVND (reference sequence). CDR3 length: 12 amino acids. V was shortened by 3 bases and J by 4 bases, with 5 bases between the two germline ends. The CDR3 nucleotides read TGTGCCAGTAGTATTTCGGCAGATACGCAGTATTTT. It encodes CASSISADTQYF.

This clone was detected once. The chain carries TRBV9 and TRBJ2-2, with 7 positions matching TRBD1. Trimming took 3 bases from V and 4 from J; bases not matched to a gene: 9. This CDR3 region has 16 residues. Germline V gives CDR1 SGDLS, CDR2 YYNGEE. The DNA for the CDR3 is TGTGCCAGCAGCGCCGAAGACAGGGTCGCCACCGGGGAGCTGTTTTTT. It is translated as CASSAEDRVATGELFF.

J is TRBJ2-5 and V is TRBV5-1, with 7 bases identical to TRBD2. V lost 1 base and J lost 5; bases outside the gene matches: 8. CDR1 is SGHRS and CDR2 is YFSETQ in the germline V gene. The CDR3 runs 15 residues. CDR3: CASSLSPSRGETQYF. The CDR3 bases are TGCGCCAGCAGCTTGTCCCCCTCGCGGGGGGAGACCCAGTACTTC.

In its sample, this clone was seen a few times. The J gene is TRBJ1-4, the V gene TRBV29-1; D is perhaps TRBD1 (5 bases). V was trimmed by 3 bases and J by 0 bases, leaving 8 bases between them. The CDR3 runs to 14 residues. Germline loops: CDR1 SQVTM, CDR2 ANQGSEA. CDR3 bases: TGCAGCGTTGAGGGGCTGACAACTAATGAAAAACTGTTTTTT. Translating it yields CSVEGLTTNEKLFF. The entire variable domain, with the rest obtained from reference TRBV29-1 and TRBJ1-4, is as follows: SAVISQKPSRDICQRGTSLTIQCQVDSQVTMMFWYRQQPGQSLTLIATANQGSEATYESGFVIDKFPISRPNLTFSTLTVSNMSPEDSSIYLCSVEGLTTNEKLFFGSGTQLSVL.

This clone was recorded only once. This chain links TRBV28 with TRBJ1-5, with D tentatively TRBD1 (6 bases). V was clipped by 1 base and J by 3 bases, with 10 bases between them. Germline V lookup: CDR1 MDHEN, CDR2 SYDVKM. The CDR3 is made up of 15 amino acids. For the CDR3, the DNA is TGTGCCAGCAGTTTATTATCAGGGGTCAATCAGCCCCAGCATTTT. It codes for CASSLLSGVNQPQHF. Combining the CDR3 with reference TRBV28 and TRBJ1-5 gives the whole variable domain DVKVTQSSRYLVKRTGEKVFLECVQDMDHENMFWYRQDPGLGLRLIYFSYDVKMKEKGDIPEGYSVSREKKERFSLILESASTNQTSMYLCASSLLSGVNQPQHFGDGTRLSIL.

The rearrangement joins TRBV11-2 to TRBJ2-5, with a weak D call TRBD2 (5 bases). The length of the CDR3 is 14 residues. V was shortened by 3 bases and J by 2 bases, with 10 bases between the two germline ends. Germline CDR1 reads SGHAT; CDR2 reads FQNNGV. The CDR3 is CASSFNSGQETQYF. The CDR3 region has the DNA TGTGCCAGCAGCTTTAACAGCGGACAAGAGACCCAGTACTTC. Variable domain in full (rest from reference TRBV11-2 and TRBJ2-5): EAGVAQSPRYKIIEKRQSVAFWCNPISGHATLYWYQQILGQGPKLLIQFQNNGVVDDSQLPKDRFSAERLKGVDSTLKIQPAKLEDSAVYLCASSFNSGQETQYFGPGTRLLVL.

The chain has TRBV7-6 and TRBJ1-3, with 8 bases identical to TRBD1. CDR1 is SGHVS, CDR2 FNYEAQ, per germline. V was pared by 5 bases and J by 3 bases, with 3 bases of the junction left unmatched. CDR3 length: 14 residues. The CDR3 here is CASSEGTGGNTIYF. The CDR3 nucleotides are TGTGCCAGCAGCGAAGGGACAGGTGGAAACACCATATATTTT.

The gene calls are TRBV2 and TRBJ2-6, with 9 bases identical to TRBD1. V lost 5 bases and J lost 2; bases outside the gene matches: 4. From germline, CDR1 is SNHLY and CDR2 FYNNEI. The CDR3 covers 16 residues. CDR3 sequence (DNA): TGTGCCAGCAGTAAAACAGGGGGCGCTGGGGCCAACGTCCTGACTTTC. This translates into CASSKTGGAGANVLTF.

The V call is TRBV6-1, the J call TRBJ2-1, with D perhaps matching TRBD2 (5 bases). Trimming stripped 1 base from V and 0 bases from J, with 16 bases between. CDR1 MNHNS and CDR2 SASEGT come from the germline V gene. CDR3 length: 18 residues. The CDR3 protein is CASSEDSLAPSSYNEQFF. DNA of the CDR3: TGTGCCAGCAGTGAAGATTCGCTAGCCCCTAGCTCCTACAATGAGCAGTTCTTC.

This chain joins TRBV13 and TRBJ1-3, with D unclear. V was cut by 4 bases and J by 2 bases, with 12 bases left in between. The CDR3 consists of 15 residues. Germline CDR1 is PRHDT and CDR2 is FYEKMQ (reference sequence). DNA for the CDR3: TGTGCCAGCAGCTCTCCGACTTTAACTGGAAACACCATATATTTT. This gives the protein CASSSPTLTGNTIYF.

This chain connects TRBV21-1 to TRBJ2-7; TRBD1 is the table's D call, not checked against the DNA. TRBV21-1 is a recognized pseudogene. This CDR3 comprises 15 residues. CDR3 nucleotide sequence: TGTGCCAGCAGCAAAGCGCTCGGGACACTCTACGAGCAGTACTTC. Its protein product is CASSKALGTLYEQYF.

J is TRBJ2-2 and V is TRBV5-6; D remains ambiguous. Trimming stripped 0 bases from V and 4 bases from J, with 10 bases between. CDR1 is SGHDT and CDR2 is YYEEEE in the germline V gene. This CDR3 has 15 residues. In DNA form, the CDR3 reads TGTGCCAGCAGCTTGGGGCCGATTTTCACCGGGGAGCTGTTTTTT. Protein: CASSLGPIFTGELFF.

The genes are TRBV4-2 and TRBJ2-7, with 13 bases that match TRBD2. Trimming at V came to 1 base and at J to 1 base, leaving 7 bases not matched to a gene. The germline CDR1 and CDR2 sequences are LGHNA and YNFKEQ. CDR3 length equals 18 residues. The CDR3 protein is CASSQGGTSGAHSYEQYF. CDR3 nucleotides: TGTGCCAGCAGCCAAGGGGGGACTAGCGGGGCCCATTCCTACGAGCAGTACTTC.

V and J are TRBV15 and TRBJ2-2; D might be TRBD1 (5 bases). This CDR3 spans 12 amino acids. Germline assignment: CDR1 LNHNV and CDR2 YYDKDF (reference sequence). Trimming shortened V by 3 bases and J by 8 bases, and 7 bases separated the two germline ends. CDR3 region: CATSSRAGELFF. In DNA form, the CDR3 reads TGTGCCACCAGCAGCAGGGCAGGGGAGCTGTTTTTT.

The chain uses TRBV4-1 and TRBJ2-1; the match to TRBD2 covers 8 bases. With V trimmed by 1 base and J by 9 bases, 14 bases remained unmatched. CDR1 and CDR2 from the germline V gene are MGHRA and YSYEKL. The CDR3 has 17 residues. In DNA, the CDR3 is TGCGCCAGCAGCCAAGCATGGGGGAAACTTAGCGGGGTTGAGCAGTTCTTC. Amino acids: CASSQAWGKLSGVEQFF.

The chain has TRBV11-3 and TRBJ2-1, with D tentatively TRBD1 (6 bases). The CDR3 extends over 14 amino acids. Germline values: CDR1 SGHNT, CDR2 YENEEA. V was trimmed by 5 bases and J by 5 bases, leaving 13 bases between them. The CDR3: CASSPRDKHNEQFF. CDR3 DNA: TGTGCCAGCAGCCCACGGGACAAACACAATGAGCAGTTCTTC.

V is TRBV5-1 and J is TRBJ2-1, with a tentative D call TRBD1 (5 bases). There are 15 residues in the CDR3. The germline gives CDR1 SGHRS, CDR2 YFSETQ. Trimming removed 0 bases at V and 7 bases at J, with 14 bases between. The CDR3 DNA follows: TGCGCCAGCAGCTTGGGGGCAGGGTTTATGAATGAGCAGTTCTTC. This gives the protein CASSLGAGFMNEQFF. Together with reference TRBV5-1 and TRBJ2-1, the CDR3 gives the full variable domain: KAGVTQTPRYLIKTRGQQVTLSCSPISGHRSVSWYQQTPGQGLQFLFEYFSETQRNKGNFPGRFSGRQFSNSRSEMNVSTLELGDSALYLCASSLGAGFMNEQFFGPGTRLTVL.

V is TRBV28 and J is TRBJ2-4; maybe TRBD2 (6 bases). This CDR3 is built from 11 residues. The V gene lost 6 bases and the J gene lost 11 bases, with 11 bases spanning the gap. Germline CDR1 MDHEN, CDR2 SYDVKM. The CDR3 loop reads CASRGGSVQYF. Written as DNA, the CDR3 is TGTGCCAGCAGGGGGGGTTCTGTTCAGTACTTC.

The gene calls are TRBV5-1 and TRBJ2-3, with 9 bases matching TRBD1. Germline lookup yields CDR1 SGHRS and CDR2 YFSETQ. Unmatched junction bases numbered 4, after V lost 3 bases and J lost 5 bases. This CDR3 is 14 amino acids long. The CDR3 DNA sequence: TGCGCCAGCAGCTGGACAGGGGAAGGAGATACGCAGTATTTT. This sequence encodes CASSWTGEGDTQYF.

This clone was seen more than once but under ten times. The chain employs TRBV6-5 and TRBJ2-1, with TRBD2 matching 14 bases. There are 16 residues in the CDR3. Germline assignment: CDR1 MNHEY and CDR2 SVGAGI. V was clipped by 0 bases and J by 9 bases; unmatched bases: 4. For the CDR3, the DNA is TGTGCCAGCAGTTACTCGACTAGCGGGAGGGAGCGTGAGCAGTTCTTC. Protein sequence: CASSYSTSGREREQFF.

This clone came up a few times. In nucleotides, the CDR3 is TGTGCCAGCAGTTTAGGGACAGGGCCTACCGGGGAGCTGTTTTTT. Amino acids: CASSLGTGPTGELFF. The chain has TRBV27 and TRBJ2-2; 9 nucleotides line up with TRBD1. This CDR3 contains 15 residues. V dropped 2 bases and J dropped 5; count of bases not matched to a gene: 3. Germline CDR1 reads MNHEY; CDR2 reads SMNVEV (reference sequence).

The chain joins TRBV28 to TRBJ2-1, with TRBD1 matching over 10 bases. V trimming: 10 bases; J trimming: 8 bases; junction bases outside the gene matches: 5. CDR1 and CDR2 (germline): MDHEN, SYDVKM. The CDR3 length is 12 residues. The CDR3 spells CAKGQGEHEQFF. The CDR3 nucleotides read TGTGCCAAAGGACAGGGGGAACATGAGCAGTTCTTC.

This chain connects TRBV2 to TRBJ2-7; D perhaps matches TRBD2 (7 bases). From germline, CDR1 is SNHLY and CDR2 FYNNEI. V lost 8 bases, J lost 6 bases, and 20 bases lay in between. The CDR3 totals 14 residues. The DNA of the CDR3 is TGTGCCAGCCAGCTAGGGGGAGGGCCTGGCGAGCAGTACTTC. Residues: CASQLGGGPGEQYF.

This clone has a count of ten or more. The J gene is TRBJ1-1, the V gene TRBV5-1; 8 nucleotides align to TRBD1. Germline V gene sequence: CDR1 SGHRS, CDR2 YFSETQ. With V trimmed by 4 bases and J by 3 bases, 5 bases remained unmatched. The CDR3 spans 14 residues. The DNA for the CDR3 is TGCGCCAGCAGCGCGGACAGGGCCTACACTGAAGCTTTCTTT. This gives the protein CASSADRAYTEAFF.